The clone carrying this T cell receptor (beta chain) was counted only a few times. As processed by the authors: Estimation of nucleated cell counts relied on the amplification of reference gene primers. Sequencing used immunoSEQ multiplex PCR; TCRdb keeps in-frame clones, though not all of them. V, J and clone size were drawn from that table, and D and trimming were deduced from the DNA. The sample carries roughly 130,000 clones, approximately 83% recorded once. The germline CDR1 and CDR2 sequences are SGHDN and FVKESK. This CDR3 has 14 residues. With V trimmed by 1 base and J by 9 bases, 3 bases remained unmatched. This sample is drawn from a study of blood T cell repertoires in COVID-19.

The source of this sequence is a woman in her 70s with acute or convalescent COVID-19. Input material: peripheral blood. This chain uses TRBV14 with TRBJ1-6; 7 bases are a match to TRBD1. The CDR3 protein is CASSQVRGSSPLHF. The CDR3, as DNA: TGTGCCAGCAGCCAAGTCAGGGGGAGTTCACCCCTCCACTTT.